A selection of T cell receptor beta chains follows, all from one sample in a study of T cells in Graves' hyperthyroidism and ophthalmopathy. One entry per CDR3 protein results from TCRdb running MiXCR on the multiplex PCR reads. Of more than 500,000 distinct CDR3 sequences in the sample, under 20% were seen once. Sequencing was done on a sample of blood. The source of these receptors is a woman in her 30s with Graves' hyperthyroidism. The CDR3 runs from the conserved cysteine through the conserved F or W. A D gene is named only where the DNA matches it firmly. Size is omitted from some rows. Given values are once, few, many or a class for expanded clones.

CSVRLAEGTDTQYF	TGCAGCGTACGACTAGCGGAAGGCACAGATACGCAGTATTTT	TRBJ2-3	TRBV29-1	-	TRBD2
CSANGGDYGYTF	TGCAGTGCTAACGGGGGCGATTATGGCTACACCTTC	TRBJ1-2	TRBV20-1	many	-
CASSLTGDYNSPLHF	TGTGCCAGCAGTCTAACAGGGGATTATAATTCACCCCTCCACTTT	TRBJ1-6	TRBV6-5	-	TRBD1
CASSYWGEGAEQFF	TGTGCCAGCAGTTACTGGGGAGAGGGGGCTGAGCAGTTCTTC	TRBJ2-1	TRBV6-2/TRBV6-3	few	TRBD1
CASSWGLAYNEQFF	TGTGCCAGTAGTTGGGGACTAGCCTACAATGAGCAGTTCTTC	TRBJ2-1	TRBV19	-	TRBD2
CASRKGTSPYEQYF	TGTGCCAGTCGGAAGGGGACTAGCCCCTACGAGCAGTACTTC	TRBJ2-7	TRBV12-3/TRBV12-4	many	TRBD2
CSAPPEGYYGYTF	TGCAGTGCCCCCCCCGAGGGATACTATGGCTACACCTTC	TRBJ1-2	TRBV20-1	-	-
CASSLASSGHQPQHF	TGTGCCAGCAGCTTAGCTTCTTCTGGGCATCAGCCCCAGCATTTT	TRBJ1-5	TRBV7-9	few	-
CASSQGHAPLNSPLHF	TGCGCCAGCAGCCAGGGCCATGCTCCCCTAAATTCACCCCTCCACTTT	TRBJ1-6	TRBV5-1	many	-
CASSLRGLAGVVAVGQYF	TGTGCCAGCAGCTTAAGGGGACTAGCGGGAGTAGTAGCTGTTGGGCAGTACTTC	TRBJ2-7	TRBV7-8	-	TRBD2
CSVSGNRKETQYF	TGCAGCGTGAGCGGGAACAGGAAAGAGACCCAGTACTTC	TRBJ2-5	TRBV29-1	few	TRBD2
CASSILGTANEKLFF	TGTGCCAGTAGTATCTTGGGGACGGCAAATGAAAAACTGTTTTTT	TRBJ1-4	TRBV19	few	-
CATSSLGGRGAYEQYF	TGTGCCACCAGCAGCCTGGGGGGGAGAGGGGCCTACGAGCAGTACTTC	TRBJ2-7	TRBV15	few	TRBD2
CASSLAEVYGYTF	TGTGCCAGCAGCTTAGCCGAGGTCTATGGCTACACCTTC	TRBJ1-2	TRBV7-9	many	-
CASSLLRASGELFF	TGTGCCAGCAGCTTATTGAGGGCTTCCGGGGAGCTGTTTTTT	TRBJ2-2	TRBV11-3	few	-
CASSLGTASLLNEQFF	TGTGCCAGCAGCTTAGGGACAGCAAGCTTGTTGAATGAGCAGTTCTTC	TRBJ2-1	TRBV11-2	many	-
CASSAFGYNEQFF	TGCGCCAGCAGCGCTTTTGGGTACAATGAGCAGTTCTTC	TRBJ2-1	TRBV4-1	-	-
CASSRGAILGGMTGDEQFF	TGCGCCAGCAGCCGAGGTGCAATTTTGGGGGGGATGACAGGGGATGAGCAGTTCTTC	TRBJ2-1	TRBV4-1	-	-
CASSQVIRQSNTEAFF	TGCGCCAGCAGCCAAGTAATCCGGCAGTCGAACACTGAAGCTTTCTTT	TRBJ1-1	TRBV4-1	-	-
CASSIVWAGELFF	TGTGCCAGCAGTATTGTCTGGGCCGGGGAGCTGTTTTTT	TRBJ2-2	TRBV28	many	-
CASSAGNSYNEQFF	TGTGCCAGCAGCGCGGGAAACTCCTACAATGAGCAGTTCTTC	TRBJ2-1	TRBV9	many	-
CASSHLLAGEEAQYF	TGTGCCAGCAGCCACCTCTTAGCGGGGGAAGAGGCCCAGTACTTC	TRBJ2-5	TRBV3-1	many	TRBD2
CASSPPLTGELFF	TGCGCCAGCAGCCCACCATTGACCGGGGAGCTGTTTTTT	TRBJ2-2	TRBV5-1	many	-
CASLGGSTDTQYF	TGTGCCAGTCTAGGCGGGAGCACAGATACGCAGTATTTT	TRBJ2-3	TRBV28	many	-
CASSLLLGGRQPQHF	TGTGCCAGCAGTTTATTATTGGGGGGAAGGCAGCCCCAGCATTTT	TRBJ1-5	TRBV28	many	-
CASSPSQGLETQYF	TGTGCCAGCAGCCCCTCTCAAGGGTTGGAGACCCAGTACTTC	TRBJ2-5	TRBV5-6	many	-
CSAPKTGKSDEQYF	TGCAGTGCTCCTAAAACAGGGAAGAGCGACGAGCAGTACTTC	TRBJ2-7	TRBV20-1	many	-
CASSLPGTGVGRGYTF	TGTGCCAGCAGCTTGCCCGGGACAGGGGTTGGTCGGGGCTACACCTTC	TRBJ1-2	TRBV5-6	few	TRBD1
CSARPPELTGFTLHF	TGCAGTGCTAGACCCCCAGAGTTGACGGGATTCACCCTCCACTTT	TRBJ1-6	TRBV20-1	-	-
CASSDSSGSYNEQFF	TGTGCCAGCAGTGACTCTAGCGGGAGCTACAATGAGCAGTTCTTC	TRBJ2-1	TRBV6-4	many	TRBD2
CASSLVGSGTYNEQFF	TGTGCCAGCAGCTTAGTTGGTAGCGGGACTTACAATGAGCAGTTCTTC	TRBJ2-1	TRBV7-2	many	TRBD2
CASSVATSGWATLHF	TGTGCCAGCAGCGTAGCTACTTCCGGGTGGGCCACCCTCCACTTT	TRBJ1-6	TRBV9	few	-
CSVIGQGENEQYF	TGCAGCGTTATCGGACAGGGAGAAAACGAGCAGTACTTC	TRBJ2-7	TRBV29-1	many	TRBD1
CASSRLSRLETQYF	TGTGCCAGCAGCCGCCTTTCACGTTTGGAGACCCAGTACTTC	TRBJ2-5	TRBV5-4	few	-
CASSLDGLSYEQYF	TGTGCCAGCAGCTTAGATGGGCTCTCCTACGAGCAGTACTTC	TRBJ2-7	TRBV7-9	many	-
CASSNPGQGVNEQFF	TGTGCCAGCAGTAACCCCGGACAGGGGGTCAATGAGCAGTTCTTC	TRBJ2-1	TRBV25-1	-	TRBD1
CASSLATSYEQYF	TGTGCCAGCAGCTTAGCGACCTCCTACGAGCAGTACTTC	TRBJ2-7	TRBV5-1	many	-
CASSYSLSEKLFF	TGTGCCAGCAGTTACTCGTTGAGCGAGAAACTGTTTTTT	TRBJ1-4	TRBV6-2/TRBV6-3	-	-
CASSGPGPNFQFF	TGTGCCAGCAGTGGACCCGGGCCAAATTTCCAGTTCTTC	TRBJ2-1	TRBV12-3/TRBV12-4	-	-
CASSLADGANQPQHF	TGTGCCAGCAGTTTGGCAGACGGGGCCAATCAGCCCCAGCATTTT	TRBJ1-5	TRBV28	few	-
CSAALGLADYNEQFF	TGCAGTGCTGCTTTAGGGCTAGCGGATTACAATGAGCAGTTCTTC	TRBJ2-1	TRBV20-1	-	TRBD2
CASSPSLAGDTQYF	TGCGCCAGCAGCCCATCCTTAGCGGGAGATACGCAGTATTTT	TRBJ2-3	TRBV5-1	many	TRBD2
CASSLVTGGNGETQYF	TGCGCCAGCAGCTTGGTAACAGGGGGGAATGGCGAGACCCAGTACTTC	TRBJ2-5	TRBV5-1	-	TRBD1
CASSFASSHTIYF	TGTGCCAGCAGTTTCGCCAGCAGCCACACCATATATTTT	TRBJ1-3	TRBV28	-	-
CAWSPGVGSTEKLFF	TGTGCCTGGAGTCCCGGAGTTGGGTCAACGGAAAAACTGTTTTTT	TRBJ1-4	TRBV30	many	-
CASSLMGTSGRNEQFF	TGTGCCAGCAGTTTAATGGGGACTAGCGGGAGAAATGAGCAGTTCTTC	TRBJ2-1	TRBV28	many	TRBD2
CASSLAVGTISPLHF	TGTGCCAGCAGCTTAGCTGTGGGGACGATTTCACCCCTCCACTTT	TRBJ1-6	TRBV7-2	many	-